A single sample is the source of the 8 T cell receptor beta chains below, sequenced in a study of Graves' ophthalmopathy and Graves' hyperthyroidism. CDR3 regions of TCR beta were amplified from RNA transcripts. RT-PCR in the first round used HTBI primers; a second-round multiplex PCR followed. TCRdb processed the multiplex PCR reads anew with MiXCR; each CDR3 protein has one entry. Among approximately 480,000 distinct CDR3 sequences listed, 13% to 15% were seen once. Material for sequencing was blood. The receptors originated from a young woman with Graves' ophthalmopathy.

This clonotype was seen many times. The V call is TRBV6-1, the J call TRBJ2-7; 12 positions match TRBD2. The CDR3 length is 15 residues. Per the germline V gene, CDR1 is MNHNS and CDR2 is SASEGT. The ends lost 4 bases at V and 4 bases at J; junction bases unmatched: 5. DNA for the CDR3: TGTGCCAGCAGTGTTCTAGCGGGAGGGCCTTACGAGCAGTACTTC. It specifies CASSVLAGGPYEQYF.

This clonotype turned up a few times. In nucleotides, the CDR3 is TGTGCCAGCTCACAAGAGCAGGGCGAGACCCAGTACTTC. Protein sequence: CASSQEQGETQYF. The chain employs TRBV18 and TRBJ2-5, with D perhaps TRBD1 (5 bases). The ends were cut back, 4 bases at V and 5 bases at J, with 11 bases in the middle. The CDR3 has 13 residues. Germline CDR1 reads KGHSH; CDR2 reads LQKENI.

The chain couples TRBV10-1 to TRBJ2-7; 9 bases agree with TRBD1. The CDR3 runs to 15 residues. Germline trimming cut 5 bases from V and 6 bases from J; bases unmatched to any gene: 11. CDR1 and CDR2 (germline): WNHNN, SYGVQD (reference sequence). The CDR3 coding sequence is TGCGCCAGCAGTCCGGGACAGGGTTTTCTTCGCGAGCAGTACTTC. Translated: CASSPGQGFLREQYF.

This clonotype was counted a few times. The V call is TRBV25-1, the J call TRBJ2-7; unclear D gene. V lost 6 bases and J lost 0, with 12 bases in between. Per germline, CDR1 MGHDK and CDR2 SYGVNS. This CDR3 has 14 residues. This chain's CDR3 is CASSFGVGSYEQYF. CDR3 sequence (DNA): TGTGCCAGCAGCTTCGGCGTCGGCTCCTACGAGCAGTACTTC.

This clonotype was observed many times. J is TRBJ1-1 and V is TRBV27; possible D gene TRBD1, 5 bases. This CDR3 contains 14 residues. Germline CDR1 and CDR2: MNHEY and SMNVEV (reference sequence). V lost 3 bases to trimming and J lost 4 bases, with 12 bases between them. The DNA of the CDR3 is TGTGCCAGCAGTTTTAGCCCCGGGGGCACTGAAGCTTTCTTT. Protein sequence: CASSFSPGGTEAFF.

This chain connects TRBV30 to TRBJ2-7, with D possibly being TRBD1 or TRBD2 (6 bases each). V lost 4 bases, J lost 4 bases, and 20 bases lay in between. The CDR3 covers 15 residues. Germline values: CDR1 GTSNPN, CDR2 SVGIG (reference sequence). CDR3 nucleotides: TGTGCCTGGAAGCGAGGGGGGCCTGGCCCTTACGAGCAGTACTTC. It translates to CAWKRGGPGPYEQYF.

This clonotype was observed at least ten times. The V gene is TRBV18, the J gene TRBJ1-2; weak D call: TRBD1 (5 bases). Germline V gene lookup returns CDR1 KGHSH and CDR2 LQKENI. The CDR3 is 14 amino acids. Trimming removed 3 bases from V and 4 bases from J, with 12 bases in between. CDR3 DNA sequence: TGTGCCAGCTCACCTCTGGGGGTTGGCTATGGCTACACCTTC. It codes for CASSPLGVGYGYTF.

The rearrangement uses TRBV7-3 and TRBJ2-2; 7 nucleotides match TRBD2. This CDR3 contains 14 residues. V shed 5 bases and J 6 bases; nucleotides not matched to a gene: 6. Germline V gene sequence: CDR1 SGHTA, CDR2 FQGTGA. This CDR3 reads CASSLGGISGELFF. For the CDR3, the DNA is TGTGCCAGCAGCCTGGGGGGGATCTCCGGGGAGCTGTTTTTT.